The 25 T cell receptor beta chains below all came from one sample that was sequenced in a study of control samples from healthy donors and cancer patients. TCRdb keeps only in-frame clones here, not all; method: immunoSEQ multiplex PCR. The data hold 40,000 to 50,000 clones, with around 70% observed a single time. The specimen was formalin-fixed, paraffin-embedded tissue. These receptor sequences come from a male donor with melanoma.

In DNA form, the CDR3 reads TGTGCCAGCACCCTCCGGGGAACTAGCTCTGGAAACACCATATATTTT. As protein: CASTLRGTSSGNTIYF. V and J are TRBV7-2 and TRBJ1-3; no reliable D call. Trimming cost V 7 bases and J 0 bases, with 16 bases left between them. Per the germline V gene, CDR1 is SGHTA and CDR2 is FQGNSA. The CDR3 loop spans 16 amino acids. Full variable domain (missing parts from reference TRBV7-2 and TRBJ1-3): GAGVSQSPSNKVTEKGKDVELRCDPISGHTALYWYRQSLGQGLEFLIYFQGNSAPDKSGLPSDRFSAERTGGSVSTLTIQRTQQEDSAVYLCASTLRGTSSGNTIYFGEGSWLTVV.

About this clone itself: A read error may produce the germline difference seen at one junction end. The V and J genes are TRBV28 and TRBJ1-6; 10 bases fit TRBD1. Germline V gives CDR1 MDHEN, CDR2 SYDVKM. This CDR3 has 18 residues. In DNA, the CDR3 is TGTGCCAGCAGGACCGGGACAGGGGACGTATCCTATAATTCACCCTTCCACTTT. It is translated as CASRTGTGDVSYNSPFHF. The full variable domain, its missing parts supplied by reference TRBV28 and TRBJ1-6, is DVKVTQSSRYLVKRTGEKVFLECVQDMDHENMFWYRQDPGLGLRLIYFSYDVKMKEKGDIPEGYSVSREKKERFSLILESASTNQTSMYLCASRTGTGDVSYNSPFHFGNGTRLTVT.

The J gene is TRBJ1-3, the V gene TRBV20-1; 7 bases map to TRBD1. This CDR3 region has 14 residues. After removal of 3 bases from V and 8 bases from J, the junction contained 10 bases not matched to a gene. Germline V gene lookup returns CDR1 DFQATT and CDR2 SNEGSKA (reference sequence). The CDR3 DNA sequence: TGCAGTGCTAGTATAGGGGGCGCGGTGGACACCATATATTTT. Translated: CSASIGGAVDTIYF.

This clone was recorded many times. The gene calls are TRBV5-6 and TRBJ1-3; D not resolved. The CDR3 sequence is 14 residues long. V shed 0 bases and J shed 4 bases, with 8 bases lying between them. Germline CDR1 reads SGHDT; CDR2 reads YYEEEE. In DNA form, the CDR3 reads TGTGCCAGCAGCTTGGGATGGGGAGGAAACACCATATATTTT. Residues: CASSLGWGGNTIYF.

The chain couples TRBV5-6 to TRBJ2-7; D might be TRBD1 or TRBD2, each matching 5 bases. V lost 3 bases to trimming and J lost 6 bases, with 10 bases between them. Germline V gives CDR1 SGHDT, CDR2 YYEEEE. The CDR3 extends over 12 amino acids. The CDR3 region is CASSSGDREQYF. The CDR3 region has the DNA TGTGCCAGCAGCTCTGGGGACCGCGAGCAGTACTTC.

The rearrangement joins TRBV9 to TRBJ2-1; unclear D gene. The V end lost 0 bases, the J end lost 4 bases, and 11 bases lay between the germline ends. The germline CDR1 and CDR2 sequences are SGDLS and YYNGEE. This CDR3 region has 15 residues. The CDR3 coding sequence is TGTGCCAGCAGCGTAGGGTTGGGTCCGTACAATGAGCAGTTCTTC. Translated: CASSVGLGPYNEQFF.

The count of this clone is one. The chain employs TRBV7-8 and TRBJ2-1, with D possibly matching TRBD2 (7 bases). The CDR3 covers 15 residues. The V gene's germline CDR1 is SGHVS and CDR2 FQNEAQ. Between the trimmed V and J ends, which lost 0 bases and 9 bases, there was a span of 15 bases. The chain's CDR3 is CASSLAGGQHGEQFF. The DNA of the CDR3 is TGTGCCAGCAGCTTAGCGGGGGGGCAACATGGTGAGCAGTTCTTC.

The chain employs TRBV18 and TRBJ1-2; tentatively, D is TRBD1 (5 bases). The CDR3 contains 16 residues. Trimming removed 1 base at V and 1 base at J, with 13 bases between. Germline CDR1 reads KGHSH; CDR2 reads LQKENI. The CDR3 here is CASSPLDSYFNYGYTF. DNA for the CDR3: TGTGCCAGCTCACCACTCGACAGCTACTTTAACTATGGCTACACCTTC.

In its sample, this clone was seen a few times. This chain joins TRBV7-2 and TRBJ1-4; 7 bases line up with TRBD1. Germline loops: CDR1 SGHTA, CDR2 FQGNSA. The V gene end was trimmed by 2 bases and the J gene end by 8 bases; junction bases not matched to a gene: 17. The CDR3 totals 18 residues. The CDR3 nucleotides are TGTGCCAGCAGCTTAAGGGCGTATGGAGGGGGCGTGAGGGAAAAACTGTTTTTT. It codes for CASSLRAYGGGVREKLFF.

J is TRBJ1-6 and V is TRBV28, with no clear D. The CDR3 has 14 residues. V lost 5 bases and J lost 8, with 13 bases in between. Germline CDR1 and CDR2: MDHEN and SYDVKM. The CDR3 here is CASSGLAGHSPLHF. The CDR3, as DNA: TGTGCCAGCAGTGGACTGGCCGGGCATTCACCCCTCCACTTT. The full variable domain, completed using reference TRBV28 and TRBJ1-6, is DVKVTQSSRYLVKRTGEKVFLECVQDMDHENMFWYRQDPGLGLRLIYFSYDVKMKEKGDIPEGYSVSREKKERFSLILESASTNQTSMYLCASSGLAGHSPLHFGNGTRLTVT.

This chain uses TRBV6-5 with TRBJ2-5, with D maybe TRBD1 (6 bases). The germline V gene has CDR1 MNHEY and CDR2 SVGAGI. This CDR3 contains 13 residues. Trimming pared 5 bases from V and 5 bases from J, leaving 12 bases between. Here the CDR3 reads CASSTGGWETQYF. The CDR3 DNA reads TGTGCCAGCAGTACTGGGGGCTGGGAGACCCAGTACTTC.

This clone was counted a few times. The genes are TRBV7-8 and TRBJ2-7; TRBD2 matches 10 bases. CDR1 and CDR2 (germline): SGHVS, FQNEAQ. The J segment lost 2 bases and the V segment lost 1 base, leaving 2 bases of the junction unmatched. The CDR3 runs to 15 residues. For the CDR3, the DNA is TGTGCCAGCAGCTTAGTACTAGCGGGGCCCTACGAGCAGTACTTC. It translates to CASSLVLAGPYEQYF.

The chain uses TRBV6-5 and TRBJ2-5; 10 nucleotides align to TRBD1. Germline V gene lookup returns CDR1 MNHEY and CDR2 SVGAGI. The V segment lost 7 bases and the J segment 7 bases; nucleotides outside the gene matches: 9. The CDR3 runs 14 residues. CDR3 amino acids: CASTGQGVAGTQYF. CDR3 nucleotide sequence: TGTGCCAGCACAGGACAGGGGGTCGCAGGGACCCAGTACTTC.

This CDR3 reads CASSWGLTNTGELFF. CDR3 nucleotide sequence: TGTGCCAGCAGCTGGGGACTGACCAACACCGGGGAGCTGTTTTTT. This chain joins TRBV7-3 and TRBJ2-2, with D tentatively TRBD2 (6 bases). Germline V lookup: CDR1 SGHTA, CDR2 FQGTGA. V lost 4 bases and J lost 2, with 11 bases in between. The CDR3 runs to 15 residues.

Turning to this clone: Since a much larger clone is just one base distant, this may be a read error. The chain couples TRBV7-3 to TRBJ2-7; D ambiguous. The CDR3 runs 14 residues. The V gene's germline CDR1 is SGHTA and CDR2 FQGTGA. The DNA for the CDR3 is TGTGCCAACAGCTTAACAGTCAACCACTACGAGCAGTACTTC. Its protein product is CANSLTVNHYEQYF.

The V and J genes are TRBV27 and TRBJ2-1; 8 nucleotides align to TRBD1. CDR1 and CDR2 from the germline V gene are MNHEY and SMNVEV (reference sequence). The CDR3 sequence is 13 residues long. V lost 9 bases to trimming and J lost 0 bases; unmatched junction nucleotides: 1. The CDR3 here is CASTGGSYNEQFF. DNA of the CDR3: TGTGCCAGTACAGGGGGCTCCTACAATGAGCAGTTCTTC.

This clone was counted many times. Different DNA sequences within this sample yield the same CDR3. The rearrangement uses TRBV15 and TRBJ1-6, with D possibly matching TRBD1 (5 bases). V lost 3 bases and J lost 15, with 24 bases in between. From germline, CDR1 is LNHNV and CDR2 YYDKDF (reference sequence). The CDR3 length is 16 residues. The CDR3 nucleotides read TGTGCCACCAGCAGCCCCCCTGCGGCAGGGTACCCATTCCTCCACTTT. Translating gives CATSSPPAAGYPFLHF. Full variable domain (remainder filled in from reference TRBV15 and TRBJ1-6): DAMVIQNPRYQVTQFGKPVTLSCSQTLNHNVMYWYQQKSSQAPKLLFHYYDKDFNNEADTPDNFQSRRPNTSFCFLDIRSPGLGDTAMYLCATSSPPAAGYPFLHFGNGTRLTVT.

This clone was seen a few times. The chain combines TRBV7-9 with TRBJ2-1, with TRBD2 matching 7 bases. Trimming cost V 5 bases and J 4 bases; bases outside gene matches: 2. Germline values: CDR1 SEHNR, CDR2 FQNEAQ (reference sequence). The CDR3 extends over 13 amino acids. Here the CDR3 DNA reads TGTGCCAGCAGCCCAGCGGGATACAATGAGCAGTTCTTC. Protein product: CASSPAGYNEQFF.

The rearrangement joins TRBV28 to TRBJ2-3; D call uncertain. V was pared by 6 bases and J by 10 bases, with 11 bases between. There are 11 residues in the CDR3. CDR1 is MDHEN and CDR2 is SYDVKM in the germline V gene. The CDR3 DNA reads TGTGCCAGCAGAATAGGACGGGCGCAGTATTTT. Its translation is CASRIGRAQYF.

Only one count was recorded for this clone. This chain connects TRBV27 to TRBJ1-5; D remains ambiguous. In germline, CDR1 is MNHEY, CDR2 SMNVEV (reference sequence). This CDR3 comprises 15 residues. V dropped 3 bases and J dropped 0 bases, with 9 bases sitting between them. CDR3 amino acids: CASSLKPYSNQPQHF. CDR3 nucleotides: TGTGCCAGCAGTTTGAAACCTTATAGCAATCAGCCCCAGCATTTT.

CDR3 in amino acids: CASSRKMDTEAFF. Here the CDR3 DNA reads TGTGCCAGCAGCAGGAAAATGGACACTGAAGCTTTCTTT. The chain has TRBV27 and TRBJ1-1; unclear D gene. CDR1 is MNHEY and CDR2 is SMNVEV in the germline V gene (reference sequence). This CDR3 has 13 amino acids. V was pared by 6 bases and J by 3 bases, with 11 bases between.

The genes are TRBV19 and TRBJ2-3, with D tentatively TRBD1 (5 bases). The CDR3 sequence is 15 residues long. Deletions cut 3 bases from V and 4 bases from J, with 14 bases between. Germline V gives CDR1 LNHDA, CDR2 SQIVND (reference sequence). CDR3: CASSIPGYGADTQYF. The CDR3 DNA follows: TGTGCCAGTAGTATCCCAGGGTATGGGGCAGATACGCAGTATTTT.

Regarding this clone: A junction boundary mismatches the germline segment, possibly from a read error. The gene calls are TRBV4-1 and TRBJ1-2; TRBD1 matches at 8 bases. CDR1 and CDR2 from the germline V gene are MGHRA and YSYEKL. This CDR3 contains 15 residues. Here the CDR3 reads CVSSQDPGQGYGYTF. In DNA, the CDR3 is TGCGTCAGCAGCCAAGACCCCGGACAGGGTTATGGCTACACCTTC.

In nucleotides, the CDR3 is TGTGCCAGCAGTGCTCCCGGGACATTAAACATTCAGTACTTC. Amino acid sequence: CASSAPGTLNIQYF. The chain carries TRBV25-1 and TRBJ2-4; D is perhaps TRBD1 (6 bases). CDR1 and CDR2 from the germline V gene are MGHDK and SYGVNS. With 4 bases removed from V and 6 bases from J, the gap between germline ends came to 13 bases. This CDR3 is built from 14 residues.

The chain has TRBV19 and TRBJ1-5, with a weak D call TRBD1 (6 bases). The ends were cut back, 7 bases at V and 5 bases at J, with 18 bases in the middle. The V gene's germline CDR1 is LNHDA and CDR2 SQIVND (reference sequence). The CDR3 spans 15 residues. CDR3 region: CASTRDTSFYQPQHF. The CDR3, as DNA: TGTGCCAGTACCCGGGACACCTCTTTTTATCAGCCCCAGCATTTT.